Listed here are 9 T cell receptor beta chains from one sample, sequenced in a study of OX40 agonist ivuxolimab in advanced cancers. Here immunoSEQ multiplex PCR was the method, and the copy in TCRdb shows in-frame clones only, minus some. The sample records 70,000 to 75,000 clones, 92% being singletons. The sample in question was CD4+ or CD8+ T cells sorted from blood, obtained in a trial of the OX40 agonist ivuxolimab. The receptors derive from an adult with an advanced solid tumor such as melanoma, head and neck, liver or kidney cancer.

The V and J genes are TRBV15 and TRBJ2-6; TRBD2 matches 10 bases. Germline assignment: CDR1 LNHNV and CDR2 YYDKDF (reference sequence). The trim removed 3 bases at V and 3 bases at J, leaving 14 bases unmatched. CDR3 length: 20 residues. The CDR3 nucleotides read TGTGCCACCAGCAGCGACCGTGGAGCGGGAGGGCCTGGTGGGGCCAACGTCCTGACTTTC. This gives the protein CATSSDRGAGGPGGANVLTF.

This chain links TRBV19 with TRBJ1-1; D is uncertain. Trimming left V 3 bases short and J 10 bases short, with 15 bases between. Per the germline V gene, CDR1 is LNHDA and CDR2 is SQIVND (reference sequence). This CDR3 comprises 13 residues. The CDR3 sequence: CASSMLAGPGAFF. The CDR3 DNA reads as TGTGCCAGTAGTATGCTGGCCGGGCCGGGAGCTTTCTTT.

The chain uses TRBV7-2 and TRBJ2-7, with D maybe TRBD2 (6 bases). The CDR3 is 17 residues long. The germline V and J ends were trimmed by 8 bases and 0 bases, with 23 bases remaining between them. The germline V gene encodes CDR1 SGHTA and CDR2 FQGNSA. The CDR3 here is CASAPGRWREASYEQYF. The CDR3 nucleotides read TGTGCCAGCGCGCCAGGCCGTTGGCGGGAAGCCTCCTACGAGCAGTACTTC.

J is TRBJ2-7 and V is TRBV7-2, with 9 bases aligning to TRBD2. V lost 5 bases to trimming and J lost 2 bases; unmatched junction nucleotides: 7. The length of the CDR3 is 15 residues. Germline V gives CDR1 SGHTA, CDR2 FQGNSA. The CDR3 DNA reads TGTGCCAGCAGCCTCGACGCGGGAGGGCCCTACGAGCAGTACTTC. It codes for CASSLDAGGPYEQYF.

The V gene is TRBV10-3, the J gene TRBJ1-5; D not certain. The CDR3 extends over 12 amino acids. Germline loops: CDR1 ENHRY, CDR2 SYGVKD. The V end lost 4 bases, the J end lost 2 bases, and 3 bases lay between the germline ends. The CDR3 DNA reads as TGTGCCATCAGTGCAGGCAATCAGCCCCAGCATTTT. Encoded protein: CAISAGNQPQHF.

The chain carries TRBV6-5 and TRBJ1-1; TRBD1 aligns across 8 bases. Germline-derived CDR1 and CDR2 are MNHEY and SVGAGI. The junction had 9 bases not matched to a gene; V was cut back by 5 bases and J by 7 bases. The CDR3 has 14 residues. CDR3: CASSPDRGLYEAFF. The DNA for the CDR3 is TGTGCCAGCAGTCCCGACAGGGGCCTGTATGAAGCTTTCTTT.

This rearrangement joins TRBV5-1 to TRBJ2-5, with 7 bases lining up with TRBD1. V lost 3 bases, J lost 1 base, and 6 bases stayed unmatched. There are 15 residues in the CDR3. From germline, CDR1 is SGHRS and CDR2 YFSETQ. The CDR3 nucleotides are TGCGCCAGCAGCTCCGCTGGGACAGCCCAAGAGACCCAGTACTTC. This codes for CASSSAGTAQETQYF.

This rearrangement joins TRBV29-1 to TRBJ2-5; D gene ambiguous. The CDR3 has 15 amino acids. V lost 3 bases, J lost 5 bases, and 19 bases lay in between. CDR1 is SQVTM and CDR2 is ANQGSEA in the germline V gene. Here the CDR3 DNA reads TGCAGCGTTGATAAAGTTTACGGTGGTATGGAGACCCAGTACTTC. This sequence encodes CSVDKVYGGMETQYF.

The chain is built from TRBV7-2 and TRBJ1-5, with TRBD1 matching over 7 bases. The length of the CDR3 is 14 residues. J gave up 8 bases and V 2 bases, and 6 bases lay outside the gene matches. Germline CDR1 is SGHTA and CDR2 is FQGNSA. This chain's CDR3 is CASSLQGGDEPQHF. The CDR3 DNA reads TGTGCCAGCAGCTTACAGGGGGGGGATGAGCCCCAGCATTTT.